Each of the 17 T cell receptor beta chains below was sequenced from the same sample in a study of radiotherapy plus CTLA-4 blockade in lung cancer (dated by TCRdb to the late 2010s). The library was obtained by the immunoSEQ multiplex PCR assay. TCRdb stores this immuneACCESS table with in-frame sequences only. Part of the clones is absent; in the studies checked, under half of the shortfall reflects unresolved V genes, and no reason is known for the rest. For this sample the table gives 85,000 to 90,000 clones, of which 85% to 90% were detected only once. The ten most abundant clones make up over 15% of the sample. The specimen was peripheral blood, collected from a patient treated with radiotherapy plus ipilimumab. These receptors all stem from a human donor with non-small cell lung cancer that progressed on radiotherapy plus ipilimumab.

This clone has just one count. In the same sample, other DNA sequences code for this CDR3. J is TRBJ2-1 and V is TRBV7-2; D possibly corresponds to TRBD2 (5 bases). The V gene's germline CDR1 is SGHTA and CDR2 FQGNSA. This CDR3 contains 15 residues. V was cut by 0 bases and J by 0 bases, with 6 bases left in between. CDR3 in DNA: TGTGCCAGCAGCTTAGCGGGGAGCTCCTACAATGAGCAGTTCTTC. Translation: CASSLAGSSYNEQFF. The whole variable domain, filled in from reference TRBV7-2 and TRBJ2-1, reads GAGVSQSPSNKVTEKGKDVELRCDPISGHTALYWYRQSLGQGLEFLIYFQGNSAPDKSGLPSDRFSAERTGGSVSTLTIQRTQQEDSAVYLCASSLAGSSYNEQFFGPGTRLTVL.

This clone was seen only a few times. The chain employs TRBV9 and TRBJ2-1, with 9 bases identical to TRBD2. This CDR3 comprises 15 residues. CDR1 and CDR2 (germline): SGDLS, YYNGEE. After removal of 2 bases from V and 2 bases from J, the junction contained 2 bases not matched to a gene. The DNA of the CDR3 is TGTGCCAGCAGCGTTTCTAGCGGGACCTACAATGAGCAGTTCTTC. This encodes CASSVSSGTYNEQFF.

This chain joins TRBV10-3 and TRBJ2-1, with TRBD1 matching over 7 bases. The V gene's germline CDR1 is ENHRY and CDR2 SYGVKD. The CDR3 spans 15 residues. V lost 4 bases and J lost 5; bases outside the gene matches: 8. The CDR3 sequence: CAISGGQFPNNEQFF. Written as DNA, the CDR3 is TGTGCCATCAGTGGGGGACAGTTCCCTAACAATGAGCAGTTCTTC.

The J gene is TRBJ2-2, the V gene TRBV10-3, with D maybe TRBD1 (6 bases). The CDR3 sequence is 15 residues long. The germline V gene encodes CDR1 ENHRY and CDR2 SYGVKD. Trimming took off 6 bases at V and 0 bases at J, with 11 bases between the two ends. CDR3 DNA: TGTGCCATCAGGAGGGGACATTCGAACACCGGGGAGCTGTTTTTT. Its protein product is CAIRRGHSNTGELFF.

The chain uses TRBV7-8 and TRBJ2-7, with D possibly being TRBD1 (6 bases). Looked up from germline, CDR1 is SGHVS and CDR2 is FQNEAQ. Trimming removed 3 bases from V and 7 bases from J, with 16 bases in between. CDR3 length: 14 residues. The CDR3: CASSLGRGSREQYF. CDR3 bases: TGTGCCAGCAGCTTGGGTAGGGGGTCAAGAGAGCAGTACTTC.

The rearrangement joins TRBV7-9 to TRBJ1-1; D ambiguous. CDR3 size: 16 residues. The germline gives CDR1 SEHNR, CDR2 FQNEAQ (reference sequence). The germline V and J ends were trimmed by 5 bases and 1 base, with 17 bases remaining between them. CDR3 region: CASSVGERSENTEAFF. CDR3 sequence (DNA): TGTGCCAGCAGCGTCGGGGAAAGGTCAGAGAACACTGAAGCTTTCTTT.

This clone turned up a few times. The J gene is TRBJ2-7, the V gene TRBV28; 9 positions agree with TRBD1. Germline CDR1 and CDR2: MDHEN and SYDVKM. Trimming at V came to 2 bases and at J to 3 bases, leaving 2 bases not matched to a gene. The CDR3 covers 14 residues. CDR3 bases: TGTGCCAGCAGTTTAGGGACAGGGATCTACGAGCAGTACTTC. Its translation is CASSLGTGIYEQYF.

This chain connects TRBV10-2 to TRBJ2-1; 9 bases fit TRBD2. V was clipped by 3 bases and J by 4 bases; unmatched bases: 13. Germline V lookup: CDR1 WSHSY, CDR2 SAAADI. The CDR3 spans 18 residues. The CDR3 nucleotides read TGCGCCAGCAGTGATGGGGCGGGGGGGCCTTCACGTTACAATGAGCAGTTCTTC. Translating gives CASSDGAGGPSRYNEQFF.

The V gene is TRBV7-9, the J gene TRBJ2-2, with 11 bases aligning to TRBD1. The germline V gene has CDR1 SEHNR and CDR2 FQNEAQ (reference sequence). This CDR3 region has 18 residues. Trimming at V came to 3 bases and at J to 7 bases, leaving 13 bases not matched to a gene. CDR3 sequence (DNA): TGTGCCAGCAGCTTGCGTCGGGGACAGGGGGGAACCCTCGGGGAGCTGTTTTTT. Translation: CASSLRRGQGGTLGELFF.

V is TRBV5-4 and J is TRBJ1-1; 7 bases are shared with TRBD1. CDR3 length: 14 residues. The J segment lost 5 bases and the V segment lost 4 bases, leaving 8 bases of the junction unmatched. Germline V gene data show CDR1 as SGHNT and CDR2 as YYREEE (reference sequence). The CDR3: CASSPKGAGTEAFF. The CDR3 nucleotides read TGTGCCAGCAGCCCAAAGGGGGCCGGAACTGAAGCTTTCTTT.

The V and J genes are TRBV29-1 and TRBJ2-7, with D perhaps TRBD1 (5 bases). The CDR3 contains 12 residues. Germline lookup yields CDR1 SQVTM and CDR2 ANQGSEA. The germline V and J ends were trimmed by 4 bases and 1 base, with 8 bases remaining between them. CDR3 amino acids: CSVGTSSYEQYF. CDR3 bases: TGCAGCGTTGGGACAAGTTCCTACGAGCAGTACTTC.

CDR3 in DNA: TGTGCCTGGAGTGTACGAGAGCAGTACTTC. Its protein product is CAWSVREQYF. V gene TRBV30 combines with J gene TRBJ2-7; D unclear. Germline V gene data show CDR1 as GTSNPN and CDR2 as SVGIG (reference sequence). Between the trimmed V and J ends, which lost 0 bases and 7 bases, there was a span of 4 bases. This CDR3 comprises 10 residues.

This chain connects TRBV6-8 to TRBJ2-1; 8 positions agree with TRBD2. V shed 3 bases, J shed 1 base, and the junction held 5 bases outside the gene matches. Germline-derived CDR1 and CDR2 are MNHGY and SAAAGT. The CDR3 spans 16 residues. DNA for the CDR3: TGTGCCAGCAGTTATCGCTGCGGGGGGTCCTACAATGAGCAGTTCTTC. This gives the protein CASSYRCGGSYNEQFF.

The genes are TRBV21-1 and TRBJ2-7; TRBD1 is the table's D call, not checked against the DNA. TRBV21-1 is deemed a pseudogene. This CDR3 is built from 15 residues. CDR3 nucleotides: TGTGCCAGCAGCAAGGGGGACAGGGCGAACTACGAGCAGTACTTC. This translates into CASSKGDRANYEQYF.

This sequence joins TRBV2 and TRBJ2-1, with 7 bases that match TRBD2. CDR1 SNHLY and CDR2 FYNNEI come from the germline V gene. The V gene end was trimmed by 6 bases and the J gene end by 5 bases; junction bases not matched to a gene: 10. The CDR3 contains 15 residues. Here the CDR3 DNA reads TGTGCCAGCAGCCTTCAGAAACTAGCGAACAATGAGCAGTTCTTC. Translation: CASSLQKLANNEQFF.

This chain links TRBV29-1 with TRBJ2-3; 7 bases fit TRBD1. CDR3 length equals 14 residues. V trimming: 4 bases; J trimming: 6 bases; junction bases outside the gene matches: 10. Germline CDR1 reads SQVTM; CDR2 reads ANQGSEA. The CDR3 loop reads CSVGSYRGGDTQYF. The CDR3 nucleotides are TGCAGCGTTGGCTCATACAGGGGTGGGGATACGCAGTATTTT.

The DNA for the CDR3 is TGTGCCTGGAGCCTGGGTTATAACACTGAAGCTTTCTTT. Its protein product is CAWSLGYNTEAFF. V is TRBV30 and J is TRBJ1-1; no reliable D call. The CDR3 length is 13 residues. Deletions cut 3 bases from V and 2 bases from J, with 10 bases between. Per the germline V gene, CDR1 is GTSNPN and CDR2 is SVGIG (reference sequence).